The 8 T cell receptor beta chains below were found in one sample sequenced in a study of pediatric ulcerative colitis. The assay was immunoSEQ multiplex PCR, and TCRdb's table has in-frame clones only and misses some. The repertoire includes roughly 10,000 clones, 80% to 90% of them detected once, and about 7.7% sits in the top ten. Sequenced material: blood. Receptor source: a girl aged 10-17 years with moderate ulcerative colitis.

The chain couples TRBV9 to TRBJ2-1, with TRBD2 matching over 9 bases. Germline V gene lookup returns CDR1 SGDLS and CDR2 YYNGEE. CDR3 size: 15 residues. V dropped 4 bases and J dropped 3; count of bases not matched to a gene: 5. The CDR3 sequence: CASSPQAGGYNEQFF. In DNA, the CDR3 is TGTGCCAGCAGCCCCCAAGCGGGGGGCTACAATGAGCAGTTCTTC.

The rearrangement uses TRBV4-1 and TRBJ1-1; D perhaps matches TRBD1 (5 bases). Trimming took 3 bases from V and 0 from J, leaving 14 bases between them. Germline V lookup: CDR1 MGHRA, CDR2 YSYEKL. The CDR3 loop spans 16 amino acids. This chain's CDR3 is CASSQDAGHMNTEAFF. The CDR3 region has the DNA TGCGCCAGCAGCCAGGACGCCGGACACATGAACACTGAAGCTTTCTTT.

This chain links TRBV5-1 with TRBJ1-1; D is unclear. V was trimmed by 4 bases and J by 8 bases, leaving 12 bases between them. Germline V CDR1 and CDR2: SGHRS, YFSETQ. The CDR3 loop spans 12 amino acids. CDR3 protein: CASSPRGDEAFF. CDR3 sequence (DNA): TGCGCCAGCAGCCCGAGAGGAGACGAAGCTTTCTTT.

The V and J genes are TRBV28 and TRBJ2-2; tentative D call: TRBD2 (6 bases). CDR1 and CDR2 from the germline V gene are MDHEN and SYDVKM. CDR3 length equals 14 residues. V was trimmed by 3 bases and J by 1 base, leaving 6 bases between them. CDR3 region: CASSFGGNTGELFF. In DNA form, the CDR3 reads TGTGCCAGCAGTTTCGGGGGGAACACCGGGGAGCTGTTTTTT.

This chain connects TRBV4-1 to TRBJ2-1; D possibly corresponds to TRBD1 (6 bases). CDR1 is MGHRA, CDR2 YSYEKL, per germline. Trimming took 2 bases from V and 6 from J, leaving 20 bases between them. The CDR3 spans 17 residues. The CDR3 nucleotides read TGCGCCAGCAGCCAACCGTTGACAGGTAGATGGGGCAATGAGCAGTTCTTC. This encodes CASSQPLTGRWGNEQFF.

The rearrangement links TRBV6-5 to TRBJ2-3, with 12 bases matching TRBD2. The J segment lost 3 bases and the V segment lost 6 bases, leaving 4 bases of the junction unmatched. The CDR3 runs 15 residues. CDR1 MNHEY and CDR2 SVGAGI come from the germline V gene. CDR3 nucleotide sequence: TGTGCCAGCAGGTCAGGACTAGCGGGGACAGATACGCAGTATTTT. Its protein is CASRSGLAGTDTQYF.

V is TRBV6-1 and J is TRBJ1-6; TRBD1 might be the D (5 bases). Per germline, CDR1 MNHNS and CDR2 SASEGT. The V end was cut by 8 bases, the J end by 7 bases, with 12 bases between. This CDR3 contains 13 residues. CDR3 residues: CASAGLGNSPLHF. CDR3 in DNA: TGTGCCAGCGCGGGGCTGGGGAATTCACCCCTCCACTTT.

This clone has just one count. The CDR3 here is CASSHNQPLGAETYNEQFF. DNA for the CDR3: TGCGCCAGCAGCCACAATCAGCCTCTTGGGGCGGAAACCTACAATGAGCAGTTCTTC. The chain uses TRBV4-1 and TRBJ2-1, with a weak D call TRBD1 (5 bases). Germline loops: CDR1 MGHRA, CDR2 YSYEKL. Trimming removed 3 bases from V and 2 bases from J, with 23 bases in between. The CDR3 has 19 amino acids.